A single sample gave rise to the 32 T cell receptor beta chains below, sequenced in a study of blood T cell repertoires in COVID-19 (dated by TCRdb to 2020 to 2021). The library was produced with the immunoSEQ multiplex PCR assay. TCRdb stores this immuneACCESS table with in-frame sequences only. Part of the clones is absent; in the studies checked, under half of the shortfall reflects unresolved V genes, and no reason is known for the rest. For this sample there are about 310,000 clones; 87% appear just once. The ten largest clones add up to about 2.3% of the sample. Input material: peripheral blood. The source is a man between 18 and 29 years old with active or convalescent COVID-19.

DNA of the CDR3: TGTGCCATCAGTGGCGCGGGGAACACTGAAGCTTTCTTT. Translation gives CAISGAGNTEAFF. This chain links TRBV10-3 with TRBJ1-1, with D unresolved. V was shortened by 4 bases and J by 1 base, with 7 bases between the two germline ends. Germline CDR1 and CDR2: ENHRY and SYGVKD. The CDR3 is 13 residues long.

V and J are TRBV10-3 and TRBJ2-1, with 7 bases matching TRBD1. J gave up 2 bases and V 7 bases, and 5 bases lay outside the gene matches. Germline CDR1 ENHRY, CDR2 SYGVKD. The CDR3 runs to 14 residues. The CDR3 sequence: CAIKGQGAYNEQFF. In nucleotides, the CDR3 is TGTGCCATCAAAGGCCAGGGGGCCTACAATGAGCAGTTCTTC.

The chain carries TRBV6-2 or TRBV6-3 and TRBJ1-6; D is undetermined. V was clipped by 7 bases and J by 9 bases, with 10 bases between them. The CDR3 length is 12 residues. Germline CDR1 and CDR2: MNHEY and SVGEGT. CDR3 coding DNA: TGTGCCAGCAACCCGAGGGCTTCACCCCTCCACTTT. Its translation is CASNPRASPLHF.

The chain carries TRBV19 and TRBJ2-2; TRBD2 is a possible D gene (7 bases). The CDR3 spans 18 residues. V was pared by 5 bases and J by 5 bases, with 24 bases between. Germline V gene lookup returns CDR1 LNHDA and CDR2 SQIVND (reference sequence). The CDR3 here is CASSSRFRGGGLTGELFF. The CDR3 region has the DNA TGTGCCAGTAGTTCCCGATTTCGCGGCGGGGGCCTAACCGGGGAGCTGTTTTTT.

The gene calls are TRBV19 and TRBJ2-3, with D uncertain. The germline V and J ends were trimmed by 4 bases and 0 bases, with 5 bases remaining between them. Germline CDR1 and CDR2: LNHDA and SQIVND (reference sequence). This CDR3 contains 13 residues. The CDR3 nucleotides are TGTGCCAGTAGTAAACTAAGCACAGATACGCAGTATTTT. Translation: CASSKLSTDTQYF.

The CDR3 nucleotides are TGTGCCAGCACCCTAGGGACAGGGGGTTCACCCCTCCACTTT. Its protein product is CASTLGTGGSPLHF. V and J are TRBV9 and TRBJ1-6; the match to TRBD1 covers 11 bases. The V gene's germline CDR1 is SGDLS and CDR2 YYNGEE. CDR3 size: 14 residues. V lost 6 bases and J lost 9; bases outside the gene matches: 5.

The V gene is TRBV12-3 or TRBV12-4, the J gene TRBJ1-1, with D unclear. The CDR3 sequence is 12 residues long. Trimming removed 6 bases at V and 4 bases at J, with 9 bases between. CDR3 in DNA: TGTGCCAGCAGCCCTTCCGGCACTGAAGCTTTCTTT. This encodes CASSPSGTEAFF.

This chain uses TRBV6-4 with TRBJ2-3; D is unclear. There are 13 residues in the CDR3. Per the germline V gene, CDR1 is MRHNA and CDR2 is SNTAGT. V was clipped by 6 bases and J by 2 bases, with 9 bases between them. The CDR3 DNA reads TGTGCCAGCAGACTCACTTACACAGATACGCAGTATTTT. This translates into CASRLTYTDTQYF.

The V call is TRBV7-9, the J call TRBJ1-2; D gene ambiguous. Germline values: CDR1 SEHNR, CDR2 FQNEAQ (reference sequence). Trimming removed 6 bases from V and 4 bases from J, with 9 bases in between. The CDR3 is made up of 12 amino acids. In DNA, the CDR3 is TGTGCCAGCAGTCAACTGTCCTATGGCTACACCTTC. Protein sequence: CASSQLSYGYTF. Complete variable domain (other parts from reference TRBV7-9 and TRBJ1-2): DTGVSQNPRHKITKRGQNVTFRCDPISEHNRLYWYRQTLGQGPEFLTYFQNEAQLEKSRLLSDRFSAERPKGSFSTLEIQRTEQGDSAMYLCASSQLSYGYTFGSGTRLTVV.

The CDR3 coding sequence is TGTGCCAGCAGCTGGCGACCGGGGGTGTCCGGGGAGCTGTTTTTT. Amino acids: CASSWRPGVSGELFF. The V and J genes are TRBV7-2 and TRBJ2-2, with a tentative D call TRBD2 (6 bases). Trimming shortened V by 4 bases and J by 6 bases, and 15 bases separated the two germline ends. The CDR3 is 15 amino acids. Germline V gives CDR1 SGHTA, CDR2 FQGNSA.

The chain has TRBV2 and TRBJ1-1; D is ambiguous. The CDR3 spans 13 residues. Germline lookup yields CDR1 SNHLY and CDR2 FYNNEI. Trimming took off 6 bases at V and 2 bases at J, with 10 bases between the two ends. CDR3 bases: TGTGCCAGCAGGAATGAGGGAAACACTGAAGCTTTCTTT. This translates into CASRNEGNTEAFF.

The chain is built from TRBV11-2 and TRBJ2-3, with 8 positions matching TRBD1. This CDR3 has 17 amino acids. Trimming removed 1 base from V and 5 bases from J; junction bases left unmatched: 11. Germline V lookup: CDR1 SGHAT, CDR2 FQNNGV. Here the CDR3 reads CASSLVGGTGGGDTQYF. The CDR3 coding sequence is TGTGCCAGCAGCTTAGTTGGCGGGACAGGTGGGGGAGATACGCAGTATTTT. The full variable domain, with the rest looked up from reference TRBV11-2 and TRBJ2-3, is EAGVAQSPRYKIIEKRQSVAFWCNPISGHATLYWYQQILGQGPKLLIQFQNNGVVDDSQLPKDRFSAERLKGVDSTLKIQPAKLEDSAVYLCASSLVGGTGGGDTQYFGPGTRLTVL.

Only one count was recorded for this clone. This chain joins TRBV11-2 and TRBJ2-7; D not resolved. Germline-derived CDR1 and CDR2 are SGHAT and FQNNGV. The CDR3 is 17 residues long. Trimming shortened V by 2 bases and J by 9 bases, and 26 bases separated the two germline ends. The CDR3 reads CASSLRQNIRNASWQYF. CDR3 in DNA: TGTGCCAGCAGCTTAAGACAAAACATAAGAAACGCCAGCTGGCAGTACTTC.

The chain combines TRBV21-1 with TRBJ2-2; TRBD1, the table's D call, lacks a check against the DNA. TRBV21-1 counts as a pseudogene. This CDR3 has 14 residues. CDR3 sequence (DNA): TGTGCCAGCAGTCCAGGGGGTCACACCGGGGAGCTGTTTTTT. Protein: CASSPGGHTGELFF.

The V gene is TRBV23-1, the J gene TRBJ1-5, with 8 nucleotides matching TRBD1. TRBV23-1 is annotated as an ORF whose role is uncertain. The J segment lost 6 bases and the V segment lost 5 bases, leaving 9 bases of the junction unmatched. This CDR3 comprises 15 residues. CDR3 coding DNA: TGCGCCAGCAGTGCACCTGACAGGGGAAGTCAGCCCCAGCATTTT. This gives the protein CASSAPDRGSQPQHF.

J is TRBJ2-7 and V is TRBV4-1; 8 bases fit TRBD1. V gave up 7 bases and J gave up 3 bases; unmatched junction bases: 11. There are 15 residues in the CDR3. Germline loops: CDR1 MGHRA, CDR2 YSYEKL. CDR3 in amino acids: CASKPRQGAGYEQYF. The CDR3 region has the DNA TGCGCCAGCAAGCCGAGGCAGGGGGCTGGCTACGAGCAGTACTTC.

DNA for the CDR3: TGTGCCAGCAGTTTTTCTGGGGGGTCCTATAATTCACCCCTCCACTTT. Translating gives CASSFSGGSYNSPLHF. The V gene is TRBV27, the J gene TRBJ1-6, with a tentative D call TRBD1 (5 bases). Trimming shortened V by 3 bases and J by 1 base, and 10 bases separated the two germline ends. Germline values: CDR1 MNHEY, CDR2 SMNVEV (reference sequence). CDR3 size: 16 residues.

The chain links TRBV6-5 to TRBJ1-4; weak D call: TRBD1 (5 bases). The CDR3 is 14 amino acids. Germline CDR1 and CDR2: MNHEY and SVGAGI. V was cut by 2 bases and J by 7 bases, with 11 bases left in between. CDR3 DNA sequence: TGTGCCAGCAGTTACGGAAGGGGAGGTGAAAAACTGTTTTTT. Protein product: CASSYGRGGEKLFF.

This chain uses TRBV5-4 with TRBJ2-7; D perhaps matches TRBD1 (7 bases). The CDR3 extends over 17 amino acids. CDR1 and CDR2 from the germline V gene are SGHNT and YYREEE (reference sequence). V was clipped by 0 bases and J by 3 bases, with 19 bases between them. CDR3 nucleotide sequence: TGTGCCAGCAGCTTGGGTTCAGGGGGGTCTTCCTACTACGAGCAGTACTTC. It is translated as CASSLGSGGSSYYEQYF.

The chain uses TRBV21-1 and TRBJ1-1; whether TRBD1, the table's D call, matches the DNA was not checked. TRBV21-1 is recorded as a pseudogene. The CDR3 has 15 amino acids. The CDR3 loop is CASSKDGRVNTEAFF. The CDR3 DNA reads as TGTGCCAGCAGCAAAGACGGCAGGGTGAACACTGAAGCTTTCTTT.

The V and J genes are TRBV6-6 and TRBJ2-2; D unresolved. Trimming removed 7 bases at V and 0 bases at J, with 15 bases between. Germline V gives CDR1 MNHNY, CDR2 SVGAGI (reference sequence). The CDR3 spans 16 residues. DNA of the CDR3: TGTGCCAGCAAACCCCCGGTACCTACGAACACCGGGGAGCTGTTTTTT. It translates to CASKPPVPTNTGELFF.

This clone was seen a few times. The chain uses TRBV13 and TRBJ2-7; 8 bases are a match to TRBD2. Germline loops: CDR1 PRHDT, CDR2 FYEKMQ (reference sequence). CDR3 length: 15 amino acids. V shed 4 bases and J 3 bases; nucleotides not matched to a gene: 8. The CDR3 DNA follows: TGTGCCAGCAGCTCCCGGGGGGGGCTTAACTACGAGCAGTACTTC. Its protein is CASSSRGGLNYEQYF.

The chain recombines TRBV14 with TRBJ1-2, with 11 positions matching TRBD1. In germline, CDR1 is SGHDN, CDR2 FVKESK. The CDR3 is made up of 16 amino acids. The V and J ends lost 4 bases and 4 bases, in that order; junction bases with no gene match: 8. In DNA form, the CDR3 reads TGTGCCAGCAGCCTAGGGTCCGGGACAGGGGGCTATGGCTACACCTTC. Translation gives CASSLGSGTGGYGYTF.

This rearrangement joins TRBV4-3 to TRBJ1-6, with unresolved D. The V gene lost 2 bases and the J gene lost 7 bases, with 12 bases spanning the gap. CDR1 is LGHNA, CDR2 YSLEER, per germline. The CDR3 is 15 residues long. CDR3 coding DNA: TGCGCCAGCAGCCAATGGGCGGGCTCCAATTCACCCCTCCACTTT. Encoded protein: CASSQWAGSNSPLHF.

This chain joins TRBV7-3 and TRBJ2-2, with a possible D match to TRBD1 (6 bases). This CDR3 has 13 amino acids. Trimming took off 3 bases at V and 6 bases at J, with 8 bases between the two ends. Germline values: CDR1 SGHTA, CDR2 FQGTGA. CDR3 sequence (DNA): TGTGCCAGCAGCTTCAGGGGTTCCGGGGAGCTGTTTTTT. Protein: CASSFRGSGELFF.

The V and J genes are TRBV7-2 and TRBJ1-3; weak D call: TRBD1 (5 bases). Looked up from germline, CDR1 is SGHTA and CDR2 is FQGNSA. V was shortened by 6 bases and J by 0 bases, with 15 bases between the two germline ends. This CDR3 contains 16 residues. Here the CDR3 reads CASSQGFGLSGNTIYF. The CDR3 DNA reads as TGTGCCAGCAGTCAGGGTTTCGGCCTCTCTGGAAACACCATATATTTT.

The genes are TRBV7-7 and TRBJ2-1, with 9 bases that match TRBD1. Germline lookup yields CDR1 SSHAT and CDR2 FNYEAQ (reference sequence). The V segment lost 4 bases and the J segment 5 bases; nucleotides outside the gene matches: 6. The CDR3 is made up of 15 amino acids. Here the CDR3 DNA reads TGTGCCAGCAGCTCCGGGACAGGGCGAAACAATGAGCAGTTCTTC. As protein: CASSSGTGRNNEQFF.

The chain recombines TRBV12-5 with TRBJ1-2, with TRBD1 matching 9 bases. CDR3 length equals 13 residues. Trimming cost V 5 bases and J 8 bases; bases outside gene matches: 6. Germline V CDR1 and CDR2: LGHNT, FRNRAP. CDR3 in DNA: TGTGCTAGTGGTCGAACAGGGGGCCTAGGCTACACCTTC. It specifies CASGRTGGLGYTF.

The chain uses TRBV10-1 and TRBJ2-5, with TRBD2 identical over 7 bases. The V and J ends lost 8 bases and 1 base, in that order; junction bases with no gene match: 4. Germline assignment: CDR1 WNHNN and CDR2 SYGVQD (reference sequence). The CDR3 loop spans 13 amino acids. For the CDR3, the DNA is TGCGCCAGCGGACCGGGAGGCCAAGAGACCCAGTACTTC. This gives the protein CASGPGGQETQYF.

The chain couples TRBV6-5 to TRBJ1-1, with D possibly being TRBD1 (6 bases). CDR3 length: 15 amino acids. Trimming took 0 bases from V and 4 from J, leaving 12 bases between them. Germline V CDR1 and CDR2: MNHEY, SVGAGI. CDR3 loop: CASSYSGQKRTEAFF. As DNA, the CDR3 is TGTGCCAGCAGTTACTCCGGACAGAAGCGCACTGAAGCTTTCTTT.

This clone was recorded only once. V gene TRBV6-5 combines with J gene TRBJ1-6; a possible D gene is TRBD1 (5 bases). Deletions cut 7 bases from V and 10 bases from J, with 14 bases between. CDR3 length: 13 amino acids. CDR1 is MNHEY, CDR2 SVGAGI, per germline. The CDR3 is CASKRDVSSPLHF. Here the CDR3 DNA reads TGTGCCAGCAAGCGGGACGTAAGCTCACCCCTCCACTTT.

This chain connects TRBV11-2 to TRBJ2-4; 11 positions match TRBD2. With 3 bases clipped from V and 8 bases from J, the junction kept 6 bases outside the gene matches. The germline V gene has CDR1 SGHAT and CDR2 FQNNGV. The CDR3 extends over 15 amino acids. The DNA for the CDR3 is TGTGCCAGCAGCTTCTACACTAGCGGGAGTTACATTCAGTACTTC. Translating it yields CASSFYTSGSYIQYF.